This T cell receptor (beta chain) was documented in a study of cytomegalovirus exposure and HLA in healthy donors. Background on the study: A prior study identified 110 million or so unique TCR beta sequences from 190 million or so T cells. Findings and caveats of the study: The study carried out a later analysis of TCR beta sequences. It associated around 17,000 of them with specific HLA alleles at a false discovery rate of 0.05. A later analysis found most CMV-associated TCR beta chains apparently HLA-restricted. A later analysis, which compared TCR beta chains of equal frequency, found the HLA-associated ones more clonally expanded.

PCR amplification relied on 60 Vbeta primers (plus 13 Jbeta primers). This table comes from immunoSEQ multiplex PCR, and its TCRdb copy is limited to in-frame clones, with some not included. The sample carries some 110,000 clones, around 75% recorded once. This clone was observed a single time. The antigen remains unidentified. The CDR3 is 17 residues long. Germline CDR1 reads SNHLY; CDR2 reads FYNNEI. V lost 3 bases, J lost 0 bases, and 12 bases lay in between. The chain couples TRBV2 to TRBJ1-6; D gene ambiguous. The receptor was derived from a man aged 55-75 years in good health and CMV-seropositive. Material for sequencing was PBMCs. The CDR3 coding sequence is TGTGCCAGCAGTGAGACACAGACACACTCCTATAATTCACCCCTCCACTTT. This codes for CASSETQTHSYNSPLHF.